This passage covers 24 T cell receptor beta chains from one sample sequenced in a study of T cell responses to AZD1222 COVID-19 vaccine. Generated by immunoSEQ multiplex PCR, the TCRdb table keeps only in-frame clones and is missing some. The data show some 150,000 clones, with roughly 86% seen just once and roughly 5.4% held by the top ten. Sequenced here: peripheral blood, sampled 28 days after the second dose of the MenACWY control vaccine. The receptors come from an adult who received the MenACWY meningococcal vaccine as a control.

V is TRBV5-1 and J is TRBJ1-2; D perhaps matches TRBD1 (6 bases). CDR3 length: 16 residues. CDR1 and CDR2 (germline): SGHRS, YFSETQ. V lost 0 bases, J lost 2 bases, and 14 bases lay in between. This CDR3 is CASSLDRAGVNYGYTF. The DNA of the CDR3 is TGCGCCAGCAGCTTGGACCGGGCAGGGGTAAACTATGGCTACACCTTC.

The V and J genes are TRBV7-9 and TRBJ1-4; 7 nucleotides line up with TRBD1. Germline values: CDR1 SEHNR, CDR2 FQNEAQ (reference sequence). The junction had 4 bases not matched to a gene; V was cut back by 5 bases and J by 4 bases. This CDR3 contains 14 residues. CDR3 residues: CASSPGTVNEKLFF. CDR3 bases: TGTGCCAGCAGCCCCGGGACAGTTAATGAAAAACTGTTTTTT.

The chain uses TRBV4-3 and TRBJ1-1, with D possibly matching TRBD1 (5 bases). This CDR3 is built from 14 residues. V dropped 1 base and J dropped 5 bases, with 11 bases sitting between them. Germline CDR1 LGHNA, CDR2 YSLEER. DNA for the CDR3: TGCGCCAGCAGCCAAGGGGTCAGGGTGACTGAAGCTTTCTTT. This translates into CASSQGVRVTEAFF.

The CDR3 sequence is CASSFRQMNTEAFF. The CDR3, as DNA: TGTGCCAGCAGCTTTAGACAGATGAACACTGAAGCTTTCTTT. The J gene is TRBJ1-1, the V gene TRBV2; maybe TRBD1 (5 bases). The germline V gene has CDR1 SNHLY and CDR2 FYNNEI. The CDR3 covers 14 residues. Deletions cut 6 bases from V and 0 bases from J, with 11 bases between.

This sequence joins TRBV7-9 and TRBJ2-1; no clear D gene. Per the germline V gene, CDR1 is SEHNR and CDR2 is FQNEAQ (reference sequence). There are 17 residues in the CDR3. The V gene lost 3 bases and the J gene lost 2 bases, with 17 bases spanning the gap. CDR3 bases: TGTGCCAGCAGCTTGCCCATGGTAGGCCCCCCCTACAATGAGCAGTTCTTC. Its translation: CASSLPMVGPPYNEQFF.

This chain uses TRBV12-5 with TRBJ2-3; tentatively, D is TRBD1 (6 bases). The germline V and J ends were trimmed by 6 bases and 0 bases, with 13 bases remaining between them. Germline lookup yields CDR1 LGHNT and CDR2 FRNRAP. The CDR3 consists of 15 residues. CDR3 nucleotides: TGTGCTAGTGGGCCCCAGGGGATTAGCACAGATACGCAGTATTTT. Protein sequence: CASGPQGISTDTQYF.

This chain links TRBV18 with TRBJ1-1; 8 bases agree with TRBD1. Unmatched junction bases numbered 3, after V lost 2 bases and J lost 1 base. The CDR3 contains 15 residues. Germline CDR1 and CDR2: KGHSH and LQKENI. The CDR3 coding sequence is TGTGCCAGCTCACCAGGGGGACAGGCGAACACTGAAGCTTTCTTT. This translates into CASSPGGQANTEAFF.

The chain has TRBV11-3 and TRBJ2-7; TRBD1 matches at 11 bases. The CDR3 consists of 15 residues. Germline V gene sequence: CDR1 SGHNT, CDR2 YENEEA. With 5 bases clipped from V and 4 bases from J, the junction kept 7 bases outside the gene matches. CDR3 coding DNA: TGTGCCAGCAGCCCCGAGGACAGGGGGCGGTACGAGCAGTACTTC. This sequence encodes CASSPEDRGRYEQYF.

There are a few counts of this clone. The rearrangement joins TRBV28 to TRBJ2-7; D possibly uses TRBD1 or TRBD2 (7 bases each). V was shortened by 6 bases and J by 4 bases, with 16 bases between the two germline ends. This CDR3 comprises 14 residues. Germline values: CDR1 MDHEN, CDR2 SYDVKM. The CDR3 DNA reads TGTGCCAGCAGCGACAGGGAGGGCCTATACGAGCAGTACTTC. Its translation is CASSDREGLYEQYF.

The chain links TRBV27 to TRBJ2-7, with TRBD1 matching 7 bases. The V gene's germline CDR1 is MNHEY and CDR2 SMNVEV (reference sequence). J gave up 2 bases and V 0 bases, and 10 bases lay outside the gene matches. The CDR3 is made up of 17 amino acids. The CDR3 DNA is TGTGCCAGCAGTTTATCTCTCCGAGACAGGGTGACCTACGAGCAGTACTTC. Residues: CASSLSLRDRVTYEQYF.

CDR3 in amino acids: CASSLQGTAGNTIYF. CDR3 coding DNA: TGTGCCAGCAGCTTACAGGGGACGGCTGGAAACACCATATATTTT. The V call is TRBV7-9, the J call TRBJ1-3; D may be TRBD1 (6 bases). V lost 2 bases, J lost 2 bases, and 10 bases lay in between. In germline, CDR1 is SEHNR, CDR2 FQNEAQ (reference sequence). The CDR3 loop spans 15 amino acids. Using reference TRBV7-9 and TRBJ1-3 for the parts outside the CDR3, the full variable domain is DTGVSQNPRHKITKRGQNVTFRCDPISEHNRLYWYRQTLGQGPEFLTYFQNEAQLEKSRLLSDRFSAERPKGSFSTLEIQRTEQGDSAMYLCASSLQGTAGNTIYFGEGSWLTVV.

Comments on this clone: The junction shows a germline mismatch at one end, possibly a read error. The chain recombines TRBV7-7 with TRBJ2-5; D is undetermined. CDR1 SSHAT and CDR2 FNYEAQ come from the germline V gene (reference sequence). The CDR3 consists of 13 residues. The CDR3 sequence is CASSSRNRETQYF. The CDR3 coding sequence is TGTGCTAGCAGCTCGCGGAATCGGGAGACCCAGTACTTC.

The rearrangement uses TRBV19 and TRBJ2-7; no definite D call. V lost 1 base to trimming and J lost 3 bases, with 19 bases between them. CDR1 LNHDA and CDR2 SQIVND come from the germline V gene (reference sequence). The CDR3 runs 17 residues. DNA for the CDR3: TGTGCCAGTAGTATAGCGTCGACTCCTGGGCACTTCTACGAGCAGTACTTC. Translated: CASSIASTPGHFYEQYF.

This rearrangement joins TRBV2 to TRBJ1-5, with a tentative D call TRBD1 (5 bases). Germline V gene lookup returns CDR1 SNHLY and CDR2 FYNNEI. V lost 6 bases and J 0 bases, leaving 12 bases between the germline ends. This CDR3 comprises 15 residues. DNA of the CDR3: TGTGCCAGCAGCGATGACAGAGCTAGCAATCAGCCCCAGCATTTT. Protein sequence: CASSDDRASNQPQHF.

The chain links TRBV30 to TRBJ1-1; maybe TRBD1 (6 bases). The V end lost 5 bases, the J end lost 1 base, and 8 bases lay between the germline ends. This CDR3 comprises 12 residues. Germline V CDR1 and CDR2: GTSNPN, SVGIG (reference sequence). The CDR3 loop reads CAWGQSNTEAFF. The CDR3 coding sequence is TGTGCCTGGGGACAGTCGAACACTGAAGCTTTCTTT.

V gene TRBV6-2 or TRBV6-3 combines with J gene TRBJ1-5; possibly TRBD1 for D (5 bases). The germline V and J ends were trimmed by 0 bases and 5 bases, with 8 bases remaining between them. Germline V gene lookup returns CDR1 MNHEY and CDR2 SVGEGT. The CDR3 is made up of 14 amino acids. CDR3 in DNA: TGTGCCAGCAGTTACTCGGAGGGGTATCAGCCCCAGCATTTT. This sequence encodes CASSYSEGYQPQHF.

The sample holds one count of this clone. V usage is TRBV5-4 and J usage is TRBJ2-3; unclear D gene. The germline gives CDR1 SGHNT, CDR2 YYREEE (reference sequence). V was clipped by 2 bases and J by 0 bases, with 7 bases between them. CDR3 length: 14 amino acids. CDR3: CASSLTSSTDTQYF. The CDR3, as DNA: TGTGCCAGCAGCTTAACGTCTAGCACAGATACGCAGTATTTT.

The chain employs TRBV11-2 and TRBJ1-1; the D gene is possibly TRBD1 (6 bases). The V gene's germline CDR1 is SGHAT and CDR2 FQNNGV. CDR3 length: 18 amino acids. V gave up 5 bases and J gave up 6 bases, with 28 bases separating them. CDR3 coding DNA: TGTGCCAGCAGCCTATTATTGCGAAGCGGGGGCCAGTATTCTGAAGCTTTCTTT. It translates to CASSLLLRSGGQYSEAFF.

The CDR3 reads CASRVETQYF. The DNA for the CDR3 is TGTGCCAGCAGAGTAGAGACCCAGTACTTC. The chain joins TRBV2 to TRBJ2-5, with D unresolved. The CDR3 has 10 residues. The V end was cut by 6 bases, the J end by 4 bases, with 3 bases between. Germline loops: CDR1 SNHLY, CDR2 FYNNEI.

J is TRBJ2-1 and V is TRBV24-1, with 16 bases aligning to TRBD2. This CDR3 region has 21 residues. Germline CDR1 reads KGHDR; CDR2 reads SFDVKD. V lost 9 bases and J lost 6; bases outside the gene matches: 22. The CDR3 sequence: CATRHPGTSGRAPVLFNEQFF. The CDR3 DNA follows: TGTGCCACCCGTCATCCCGGGACTAGCGGGAGGGCCCCCGTGCTTTTCAATGAGCAGTTCTTC.

This clone showed up just a few times. V usage is TRBV19 and J usage is TRBJ1-2, with 9 bases identical to TRBD1. The germline V gene has CDR1 LNHDA and CDR2 SQIVND (reference sequence). The trim removed 8 bases at V and 3 bases at J, leaving 4 bases unmatched. The CDR3 has 13 amino acids. The CDR3: CASGGQGHYGYTF. For the CDR3, the DNA is TGTGCCAGTGGGGGACAGGGCCACTATGGCTACACCTTC.

The CDR3 DNA is TGTGCCAGCAGCTTGGTTGGGCCAGACACTGAAGCTTTCTTT. This translates into CASSLVGPDTEAFF. The rearrangement uses TRBV5-6 and TRBJ1-1, with no clear D. The CDR3 totals 14 residues. Trimming shortened V by 0 bases and J by 3 bases, and 9 bases separated the two germline ends. Germline CDR1 SGHDT, CDR2 YYEEEE.

The rearrangement links TRBV5-4 to TRBJ1-2; TRBD1 matches at 7 bases. Germline V lookup: CDR1 SGHNT, CDR2 YYREEE (reference sequence). Unmatched junction bases numbered 12, after V lost 6 bases and J lost 4 bases. The CDR3 spans 15 residues. The CDR3 here is CASKTGEYSFYGYTF. In nucleotides, the CDR3 is TGTGCCAGCAAAACAGGGGAATACTCCTTCTATGGCTACACCTTC.

This clone showed up just once. The V and J genes are TRBV6-1 and TRBJ2-6; D gene ambiguous. The CDR3 spans 14 residues. Germline lookup yields CDR1 MNHNS and CDR2 SASEGT. Trimming removed 1 base at V and 3 bases at J, with 4 bases between. The CDR3 DNA is TGTGCCAGCAGTGAAGGGGGTGGGGCCAACGTCCTGACTTTC. Its protein product is CASSEGGGANVLTF.